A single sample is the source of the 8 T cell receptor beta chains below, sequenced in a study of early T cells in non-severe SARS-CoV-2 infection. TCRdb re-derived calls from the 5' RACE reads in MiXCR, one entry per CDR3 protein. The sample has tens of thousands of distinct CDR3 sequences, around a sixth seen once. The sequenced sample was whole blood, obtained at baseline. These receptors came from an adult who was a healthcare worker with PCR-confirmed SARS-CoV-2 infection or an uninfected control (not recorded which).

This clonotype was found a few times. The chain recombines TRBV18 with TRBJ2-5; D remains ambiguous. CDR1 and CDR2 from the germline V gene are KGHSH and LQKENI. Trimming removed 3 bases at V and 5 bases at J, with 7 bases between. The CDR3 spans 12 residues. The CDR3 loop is CASSPERETQYF. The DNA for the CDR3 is TGTGCCAGCTCACCGGAACGGGAGACCCAGTACTTC.

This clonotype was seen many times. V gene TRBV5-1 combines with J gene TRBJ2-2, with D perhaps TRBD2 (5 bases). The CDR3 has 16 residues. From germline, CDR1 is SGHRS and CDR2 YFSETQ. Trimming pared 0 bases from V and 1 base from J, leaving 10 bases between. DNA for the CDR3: TGCGCCAGCAGCTTGGCTAGCAGAATGAACACCGGGGAGCTGTTTTTT. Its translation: CASSLASRMNTGELFF.

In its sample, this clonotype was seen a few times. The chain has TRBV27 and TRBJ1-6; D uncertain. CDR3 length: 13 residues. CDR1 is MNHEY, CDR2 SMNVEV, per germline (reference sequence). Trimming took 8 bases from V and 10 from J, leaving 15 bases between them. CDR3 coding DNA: TGTGCCAGCGGGTCAGGCGAGGACTCACCCCTCCACTTT. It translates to CASGSGEDSPLHF.

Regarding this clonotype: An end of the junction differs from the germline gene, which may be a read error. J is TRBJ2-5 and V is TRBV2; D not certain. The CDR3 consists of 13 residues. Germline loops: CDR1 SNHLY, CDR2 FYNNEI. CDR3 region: CASSEYLGTSMDF. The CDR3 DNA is TGTGCCAGCAGTGAATACCTCGGCACCTCTATGGACTTC.

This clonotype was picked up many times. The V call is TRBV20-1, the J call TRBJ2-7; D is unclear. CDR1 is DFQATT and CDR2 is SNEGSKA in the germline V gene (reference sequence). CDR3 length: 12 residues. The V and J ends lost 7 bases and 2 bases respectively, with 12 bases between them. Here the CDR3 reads CSGGGVTYEQYF. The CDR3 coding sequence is TGCAGTGGTGGTGGAGTCACCTACGAGCAGTACTTC.

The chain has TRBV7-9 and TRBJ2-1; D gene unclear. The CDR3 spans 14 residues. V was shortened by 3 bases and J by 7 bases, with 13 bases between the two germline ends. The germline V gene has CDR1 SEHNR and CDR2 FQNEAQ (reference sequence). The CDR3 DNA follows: TGTGCCAGCAGCTTCAGTAGGGTAGGTAATGAGCAGTTCTTC. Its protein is CASSFSRVGNEQFF.

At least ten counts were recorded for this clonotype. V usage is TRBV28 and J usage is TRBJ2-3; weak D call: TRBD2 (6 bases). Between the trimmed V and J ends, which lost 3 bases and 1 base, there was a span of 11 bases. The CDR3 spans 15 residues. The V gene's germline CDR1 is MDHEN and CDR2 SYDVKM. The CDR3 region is CASSLGGEGTDTQYF. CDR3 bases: TGTGCCAGCAGTTTGGGGGGAGAGGGCACAGATACGCAGTATTTT.

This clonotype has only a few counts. The CDR3 reads CASSRRGHEQYF. The CDR3 DNA follows: TGTGCCAGCAGCCGCAGGGGCCACGAGCAGTACTTC. V and J are TRBV6-5 and TRBJ2-7, with a weak D call TRBD1 (6 bases). Trimming removed 6 bases from V and 5 bases from J, with 11 bases in between. CDR3 length: 12 residues. Per germline, CDR1 MNHEY and CDR2 SVGAGI.